The clone carrying this T cell receptor beta chain was observed a handful of times. TCRdb re-analysed the 5' RACE reads in MiXCR, keeping a single row per CDR3 protein. The sample yields 1.5 million to 2 million distinct CDR3 sequences, around a third seen once. These data are taken from a study of identical twins. V lost 1 base, J lost 1 base, and 10 bases lay in between. The CDR3 covers 15 residues. This receptor was identified in a newborn girl in good health. The chain recombines TRBV12-3 or TRBV12-4 with TRBJ1-1, with a possible D match to TRBD1 (5 bases). Specimen: cord blood. In nucleotides, the CDR3 is TGTGCCAGCAGTTTAGAGGCGACAGCGAACACTGAAGCTTTCTTT. This translates into CASSLEATANTEAFF.